The 9 T cell receptor beta chains reported below all come from one sample, sequenced in a study of untreated major depressive disorder. Profiling relied on immunoSEQ multiplex PCR, and the TCRdb table lists in-frame clones only, not all of them. This table holds tens of thousands of clones, just under 90% found once. The source material was CD4+ T cells from PBMCs. The receptors were gathered from a woman between 35 and 50 years old in good health.

For the CDR3, the DNA is TGTGCCAGCAGCCCGCGGGGGCAGGCAAATCAGCCCCAGCATTTT. This codes for CASSPRGQANQPQHF. The chain is built from TRBV9 and TRBJ1-5, with D maybe TRBD1 (6 bases). Trimming cost V 4 bases and J 4 bases, with 15 bases left between them. Germline V gives CDR1 SGDLS, CDR2 YYNGEE. This CDR3 has 15 amino acids.

CDR3 in amino acids: CASSYSAIGGGYGYTF. The DNA of the CDR3 is TGTGCCAGCAGTTACTCGGCGATCGGGGGGGGATATGGCTACACCTTC. The V gene is TRBV6-5, the J gene TRBJ1-2; TRBD1 is a possible D gene (5 bases). The CDR3 runs to 16 residues. Germline lookup yields CDR1 MNHEY and CDR2 SVGAGI. V was pared by 0 bases and J by 5 bases, with 16 bases between.

V is TRBV2 and J is TRBJ2-7; D possibly corresponds to TRBD2 (5 bases). This CDR3 is built from 12 residues. From germline, CDR1 is SNHLY and CDR2 FYNNEI. Trimming shortened V by 11 bases and J by 2 bases, and 13 bases separated the two germline ends. The chain's CDR3 is CAVGDQPYEQYF. The CDR3 region has the DNA TGTGCCGTCGGGGATCAACCCTACGAGCAGTACTTC.

The V gene is TRBV4-1, the J gene TRBJ1-6, with no clear D. This CDR3 has 16 residues. Germline values: CDR1 MGHRA, CDR2 YSYEKL. V gave up 0 bases and J gave up 7 bases, with 13 bases separating them. CDR3 sequence (DNA): TGCGCCAGCAGCCAAGATGGTTGGGGTATAAATTCACCCCTCCACTTT. Translated: CASSQDGWGINSPLHF.

DNA of the CDR3: TGCGCCAGCAGCCGGGGGGACAACACAGATACGCAGTATTTT. Residues: CASSRGDNTDTQYF. The rearrangement joins TRBV5-1 to TRBJ2-3; tentative D call: TRBD2 (7 bases). The CDR3 is 14 residues long. CDR1 is SGHRS and CDR2 is YFSETQ in the germline V gene. V dropped 4 bases and J dropped 2 bases, with 11 bases sitting between them.

The sample holds one count of this clone. This chain uses TRBV10-1 with TRBJ2-7, with D possibly being TRBD1 (6 bases). V was clipped by 7 bases and J by 0 bases, with 19 bases between them. Germline CDR1 WNHNN, CDR2 SYGVQD (reference sequence). This CDR3 is built from 16 residues. The CDR3 DNA is TGCGCCAGCACCCGCCGGGGACACTGGAGCTCCTACGAGCAGTACTTC. As protein: CASTRRGHWSSYEQYF.

V usage is TRBV27 and J usage is TRBJ1-5; D may be TRBD1 (6 bases). The CDR3 contains 18 residues. Germline loops: CDR1 MNHEY, CDR2 SMNVEV (reference sequence). With 3 bases removed from V and 2 bases from J, the gap between germline ends came to 20 bases. This CDR3 reads CASSFGGGRGLRNQPQHF. In DNA form, the CDR3 reads TGTGCCAGCAGTTTCGGTGGGGGCCGGGGCCTTCGCAATCAGCCCCAGCATTTT.

The V gene is TRBV9, the J gene TRBJ1-5, with 9 bases identical to TRBD1. J gave up 9 bases and V 1 base, and 11 bases lay outside the gene matches. Germline-derived CDR1 and CDR2 are SGDLS and YYNGEE. The CDR3 runs 16 residues. As DNA, the CDR3 is TGTGCCAGCAGCGTACCGGGACAGGGATTATGTTGGCCCCAGCATTTT. It yields the protein CASSVPGQGLCWPQHF.

This clone has just one count. This chain connects TRBV25-1 to TRBJ2-2; TRBD1 agrees at 8 bases. This CDR3 has 16 amino acids. Per the germline V gene, CDR1 is MGHDK and CDR2 is SYGVNS. Trimming took 3 bases from V and 5 from J; bases not matched to a gene: 8. CDR3 DNA: TGTGCCAGCAGTGACGCTGGACAGGGTTTAACCGGGGAGCTGTTTTTT. Translated: CASSDAGQGLTGELFF. Supplemented by reference TRBV25-1 and TRBJ2-2, the full variable domain reads EADIYQTPRYLVIGTGKKITLECSQTMGHDKMYWYQQDPGMELHLIHYSYGVNSTEKGDLSSESTVSRIRTEHFPLTLESARPSHTSQYLCASSDAGQGLTGELFFGEGSRLTVL.